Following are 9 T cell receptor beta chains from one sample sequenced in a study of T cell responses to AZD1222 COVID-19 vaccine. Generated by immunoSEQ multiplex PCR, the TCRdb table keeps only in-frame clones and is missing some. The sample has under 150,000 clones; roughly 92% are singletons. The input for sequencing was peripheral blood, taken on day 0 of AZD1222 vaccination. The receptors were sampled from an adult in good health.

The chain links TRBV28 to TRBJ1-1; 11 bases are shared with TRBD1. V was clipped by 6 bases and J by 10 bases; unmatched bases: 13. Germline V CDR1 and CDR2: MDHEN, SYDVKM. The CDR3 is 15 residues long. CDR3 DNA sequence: TGTGCCAGCAGAGGACCCGGGACAGGGGGTTTGGTAGCTTTCTTT. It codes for CASRGPGTGGLVAFF.

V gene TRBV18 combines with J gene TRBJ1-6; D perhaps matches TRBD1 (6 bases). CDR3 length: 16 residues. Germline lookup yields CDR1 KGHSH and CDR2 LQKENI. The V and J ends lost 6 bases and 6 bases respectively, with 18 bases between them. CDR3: CASSPQRRGGNSPLHF. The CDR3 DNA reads TGTGCCAGCTCCCCTCAAAGGAGGGGGGGTAATTCACCCCTCCACTTT.

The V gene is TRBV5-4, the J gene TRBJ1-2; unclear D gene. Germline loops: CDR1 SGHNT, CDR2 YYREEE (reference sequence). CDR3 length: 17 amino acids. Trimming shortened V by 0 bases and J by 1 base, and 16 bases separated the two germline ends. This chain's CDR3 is CASSLAGTALLNYGYTF. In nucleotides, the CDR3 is TGTGCCAGCAGCTTGGCCGGCACGGCTCTTCTTAACTATGGCTACACCTTC.

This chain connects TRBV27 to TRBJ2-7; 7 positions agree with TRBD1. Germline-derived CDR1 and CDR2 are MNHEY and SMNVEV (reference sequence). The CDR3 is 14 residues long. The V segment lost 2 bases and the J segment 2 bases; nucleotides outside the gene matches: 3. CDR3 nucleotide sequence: TGTGCCAGCAGTTTAAACAGGGGACCCTACGAGCAGTACTTC. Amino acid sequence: CASSLNRGPYEQYF.

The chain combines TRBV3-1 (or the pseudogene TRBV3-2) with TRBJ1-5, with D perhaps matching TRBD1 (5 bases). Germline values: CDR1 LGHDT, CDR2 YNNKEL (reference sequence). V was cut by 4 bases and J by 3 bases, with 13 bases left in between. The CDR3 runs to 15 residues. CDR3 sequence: CASSPLGPNNQPQHF. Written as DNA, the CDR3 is TGTGCCAGCAGCCCGTTGGGACCGAACAATCAGCCCCAGCATTTT.

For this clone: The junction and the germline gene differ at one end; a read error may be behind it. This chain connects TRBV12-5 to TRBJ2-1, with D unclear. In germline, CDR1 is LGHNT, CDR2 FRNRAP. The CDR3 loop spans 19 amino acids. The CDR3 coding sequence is TGTGCTTGTGGTTTGGTATTGGGGAAAAAAGACGGCTCCTACAATGAGCAGTTCTTC. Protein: CACGLVLGKKDGSYNEQFF.

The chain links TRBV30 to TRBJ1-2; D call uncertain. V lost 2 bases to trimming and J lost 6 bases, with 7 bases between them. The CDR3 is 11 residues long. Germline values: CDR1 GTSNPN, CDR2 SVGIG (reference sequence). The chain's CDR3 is CAWSCQHGYTF. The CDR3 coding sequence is TGTGCCTGGAGTTGCCAGCATGGCTACACCTTC.

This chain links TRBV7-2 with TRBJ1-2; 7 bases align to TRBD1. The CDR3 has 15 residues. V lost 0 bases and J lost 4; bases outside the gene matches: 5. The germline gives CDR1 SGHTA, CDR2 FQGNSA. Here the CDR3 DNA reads TGTGCCAGCAGCTTAGCGGGCACAGGGGCCTATGGCTACACCTTC. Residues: CASSLAGTGAYGYTF.

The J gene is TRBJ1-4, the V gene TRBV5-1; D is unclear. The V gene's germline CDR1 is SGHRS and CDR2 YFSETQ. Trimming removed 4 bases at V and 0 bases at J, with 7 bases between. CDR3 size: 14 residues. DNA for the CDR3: TGCGCCAGCAGCCCGTTAGCAACTAATGAAAAACTGTTTTTT. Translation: CASSPLATNEKLFF.